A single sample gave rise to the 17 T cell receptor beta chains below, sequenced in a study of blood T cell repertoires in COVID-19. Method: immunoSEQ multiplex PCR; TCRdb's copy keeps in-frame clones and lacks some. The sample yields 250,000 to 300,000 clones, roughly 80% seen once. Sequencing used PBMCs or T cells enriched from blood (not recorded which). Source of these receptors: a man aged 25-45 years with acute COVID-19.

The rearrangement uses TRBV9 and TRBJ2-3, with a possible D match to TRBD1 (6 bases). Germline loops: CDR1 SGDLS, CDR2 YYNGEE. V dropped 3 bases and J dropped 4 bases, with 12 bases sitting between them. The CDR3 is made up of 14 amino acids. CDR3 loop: CASSATGFPDTQYF. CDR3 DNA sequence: TGTGCCAGCAGCGCAACAGGGTTCCCAGATACGCAGTATTTT.

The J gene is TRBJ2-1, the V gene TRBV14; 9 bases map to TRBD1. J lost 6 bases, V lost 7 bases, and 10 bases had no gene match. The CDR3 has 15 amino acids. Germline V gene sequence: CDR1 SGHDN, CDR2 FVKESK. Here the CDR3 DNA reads TGTGCCAGCAACCGAGGGGACAGGGTTCGCAATGAGCAGTTCTTC. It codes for CASNRGDRVRNEQFF.

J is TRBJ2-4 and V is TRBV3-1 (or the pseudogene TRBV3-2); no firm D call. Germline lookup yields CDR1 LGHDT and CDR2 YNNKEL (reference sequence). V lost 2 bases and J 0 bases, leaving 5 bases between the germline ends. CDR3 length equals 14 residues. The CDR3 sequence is CASSQFLAKNIQYF. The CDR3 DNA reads TGTGCCAGCAGCCAATTTCTAGCCAAAAACATTCAGTACTTC.

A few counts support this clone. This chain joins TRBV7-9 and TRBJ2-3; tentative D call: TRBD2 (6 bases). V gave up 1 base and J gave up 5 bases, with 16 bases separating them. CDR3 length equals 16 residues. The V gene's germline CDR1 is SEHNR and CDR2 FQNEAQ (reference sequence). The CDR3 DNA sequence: TGTGCCAGCAGCTTAGGGTTGACGGGGGAAGGAGATACGCAGTATTTT. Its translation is CASSLGLTGEGDTQYF.

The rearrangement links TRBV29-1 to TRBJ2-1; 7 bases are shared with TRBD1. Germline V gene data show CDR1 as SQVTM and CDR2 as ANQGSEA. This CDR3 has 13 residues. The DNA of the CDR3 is TGCAGTCAAGGGGGCATTCTACAAAATGAGCAGTTCTTC. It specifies CSQGGILQNEQFF.

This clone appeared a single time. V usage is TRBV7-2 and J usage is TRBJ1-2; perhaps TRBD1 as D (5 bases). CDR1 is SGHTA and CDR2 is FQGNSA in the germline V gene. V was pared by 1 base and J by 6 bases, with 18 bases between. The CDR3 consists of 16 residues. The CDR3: CASSLVGAGRRHGYTF. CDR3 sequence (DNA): TGTGCCAGCAGCTTAGTAGGGGCGGGGCGTCGTCATGGCTACACCTTC.

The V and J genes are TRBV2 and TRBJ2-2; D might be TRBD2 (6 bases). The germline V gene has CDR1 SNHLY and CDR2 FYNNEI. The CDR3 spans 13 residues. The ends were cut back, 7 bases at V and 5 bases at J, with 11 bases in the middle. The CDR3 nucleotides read TGTGCCAGCAATTTGGGGGGAACCGGGGAGCTGTTTTTT. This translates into CASNLGGTGELFF. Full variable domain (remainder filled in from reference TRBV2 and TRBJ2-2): EPEVTQTPSHQVTQMGQEVILRCVPISNHLYFYWYRQILGQKVEFLVSFYNNEISEKSEIFDDQFSVERPDGSNFTLKIRSTKLEDSAMYFCASNLGGTGELFFGEGSRLTVL.

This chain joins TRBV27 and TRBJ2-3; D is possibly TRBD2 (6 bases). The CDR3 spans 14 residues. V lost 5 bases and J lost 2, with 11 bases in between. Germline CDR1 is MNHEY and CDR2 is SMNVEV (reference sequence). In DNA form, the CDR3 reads TGTGCCAGCAGTATGTGGGGGGACACAGATACGCAGTATTTT. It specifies CASSMWGDTDTQYF.

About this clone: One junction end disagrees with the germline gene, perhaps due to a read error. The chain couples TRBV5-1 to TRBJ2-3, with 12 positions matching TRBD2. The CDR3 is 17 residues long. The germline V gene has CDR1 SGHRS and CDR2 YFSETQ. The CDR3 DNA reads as TGTGCCAGCAGCCCTAGACTAGCGGGAGTGCCCACAGATACGCAGTATTTT. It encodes CASSPRLAGVPTDTQYF.

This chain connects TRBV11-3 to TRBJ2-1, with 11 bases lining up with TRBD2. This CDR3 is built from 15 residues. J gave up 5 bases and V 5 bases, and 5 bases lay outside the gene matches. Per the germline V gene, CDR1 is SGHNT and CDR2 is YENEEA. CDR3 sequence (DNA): TGTGCCAGCAGCCCTCTAGCGGGAGGTAACAATGAGCAGTTCTTC. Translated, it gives CASSPLAGGNNEQFF.

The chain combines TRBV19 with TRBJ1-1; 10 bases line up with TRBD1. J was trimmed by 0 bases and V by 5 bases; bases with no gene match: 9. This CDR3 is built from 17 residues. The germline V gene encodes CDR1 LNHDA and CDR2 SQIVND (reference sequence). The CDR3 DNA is TGTGCCAGTAGTCCGACAGGGGGCACTAAGATGAACACTGAAGCTTTCTTT. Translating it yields CASSPTGGTKMNTEAFF.

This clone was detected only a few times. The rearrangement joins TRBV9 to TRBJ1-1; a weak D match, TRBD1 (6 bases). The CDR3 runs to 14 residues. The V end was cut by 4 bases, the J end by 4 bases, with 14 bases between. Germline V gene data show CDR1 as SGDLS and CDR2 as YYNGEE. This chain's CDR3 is CASSQQGWGTEAFF. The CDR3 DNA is TGTGCCAGCAGCCAACAGGGTTGGGGCACTGAAGCTTTCTTT.

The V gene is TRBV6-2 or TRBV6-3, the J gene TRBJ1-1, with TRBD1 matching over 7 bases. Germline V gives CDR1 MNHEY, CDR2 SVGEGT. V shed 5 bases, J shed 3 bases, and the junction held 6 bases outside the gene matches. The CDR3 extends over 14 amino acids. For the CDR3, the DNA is TGTGCCAGCAGTGCCGGACAGGCGCACACTGAAGCTTTCTTT. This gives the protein CASSAGQAHTEAFF.

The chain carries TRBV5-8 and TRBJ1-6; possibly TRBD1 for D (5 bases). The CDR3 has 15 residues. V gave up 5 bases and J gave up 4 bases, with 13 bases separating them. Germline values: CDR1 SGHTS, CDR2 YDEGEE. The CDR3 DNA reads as TGTGCCAGCAGTATGGGGCCTATATATAATTCACCCCTCCACTTT. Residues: CASSMGPIYNSPLHF.

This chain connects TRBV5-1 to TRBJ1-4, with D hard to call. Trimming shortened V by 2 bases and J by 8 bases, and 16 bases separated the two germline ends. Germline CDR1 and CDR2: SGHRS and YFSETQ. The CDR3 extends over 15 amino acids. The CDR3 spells CASSLPTGAGEKLFF. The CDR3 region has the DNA TGCGCCAGCAGCTTACCGACGGGTGCGGGCGAAAAACTGTTTTTT.

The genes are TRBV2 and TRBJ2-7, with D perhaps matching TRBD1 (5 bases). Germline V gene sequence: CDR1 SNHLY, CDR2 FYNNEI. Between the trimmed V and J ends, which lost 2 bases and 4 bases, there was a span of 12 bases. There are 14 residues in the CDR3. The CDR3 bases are TGTGCCAGCAGTGAACAGGGAACTTCTTACGAGCAGTACGTC. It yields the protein CASSEQGTSYEQYV.

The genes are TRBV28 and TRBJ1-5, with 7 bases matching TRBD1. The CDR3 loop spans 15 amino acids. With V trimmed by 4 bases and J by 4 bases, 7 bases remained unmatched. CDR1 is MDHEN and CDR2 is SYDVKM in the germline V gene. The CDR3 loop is CASSWGHRGNQPQHF. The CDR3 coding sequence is TGTGCCAGCAGTTGGGGTCACAGGGGTAATCAGCCCCAGCATTTT. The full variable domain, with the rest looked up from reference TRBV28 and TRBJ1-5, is DVKVTQSSRYLVKRTGEKVFLECVQDMDHENMFWYRQDPGLGLRLIYFSYDVKMKEKGDIPEGYSVSREKKERFSLILESASTNQTSMYLCASSWGHRGNQPQHFGDGTRLSIL.